The 18 T cell receptor beta chains below all came from one sample that was sequenced in a study of blood T cell repertoires in COVID-19. Measured with immunoSEQ multiplex PCR; TCRdb has only the in-frame clones, and not every one. Altogether 93,000 or so clones are present, approximately 84% being singletons, with the ten largest covering 12%. Sequencing input: peripheral blood. The source is a human donor in a cohort sampled during active COVID-19.

The table lists this clone with a few counts. The chain employs TRBV7-3 and TRBJ2-7; 9 bases are shared with TRBD2. Germline V gives CDR1 SGHTA, CDR2 FQGTGA. J was trimmed by 4 bases and V by 5 bases; bases with no gene match: 9. CDR3 length equals 15 residues. As DNA, the CDR3 is TGTGCCAGCAGCCTCCAGGCGGGGGGGATATACGAGCAGTACTTC. It specifies CASSLQAGGIYEQYF.

V is TRBV11-3 and J is TRBJ2-5; TRBD2 matches 12 bases. CDR1 and CDR2 from the germline V gene are SGHNT and YENEEA. The CDR3 is 16 residues long. V shed 6 bases and J 7 bases; nucleotides not matched to a gene: 12. In nucleotides, the CDR3 is TGTGCCAGCAGTCGCCCCTCGACTAGCGGGGGTGGGACCCAGTACTTC. Its protein is CASSRPSTSGGGTQYF.

This clone came up once. The chain couples TRBV7-9 to TRBJ1-4; TRBD1 agrees at 7 bases. The ends lost 4 bases at V and 4 bases at J; junction bases unmatched: 3. Germline CDR1 SEHNR, CDR2 FQNEAQ (reference sequence). This CDR3 comprises 14 residues. The CDR3 spells CASSYGTDNEKLFF. Here the CDR3 DNA reads TGTGCCAGCAGCTACGGGACAGATAATGAAAAACTGTTTTTT.

CDR3 protein: CAISGRDRGEGANVLTF. The DNA of the CDR3 is TGTGCCATCAGTGGTCGGGACAGAGGTGAAGGGGCCAACGTCCTGACTTTC. The rearrangement joins TRBV10-3 to TRBJ2-6, with 7 positions matching TRBD1. The CDR3 spans 17 residues. Germline-derived CDR1 and CDR2 are ENHRY and SYGVKD. With V trimmed by 4 bases and J by 4 bases, 10 bases remained unmatched.

The chain recombines TRBV5-4 with TRBJ2-3; possibly TRBD2 for D (6 bases). The CDR3 is made up of 15 amino acids. Germline assignment: CDR1 SGHNT and CDR2 YYREEE (reference sequence). V was shortened by 2 bases and J by 4 bases, with 14 bases between the two germline ends. The CDR3 loop is CASSLLAVGADTQYF. The CDR3 bases are TGTGCCAGCAGCTTATTAGCGGTTGGCGCAGATACGCAGTATTTT.

V and J are TRBV3-1 (or the pseudogene TRBV3-2) and TRBJ2-5; 7 bases are a match to TRBD2. The CDR3 totals 12 residues. Per the germline V gene, CDR1 is LGHDT and CDR2 is YNNKEL (reference sequence). V shed 4 bases, J shed 5 bases, and the junction held 1 base outside the gene matches. CDR3 amino acids: CASSRGGETQYF. The CDR3 bases are TGTGCCAGCAGCCGGGGGGGGGAGACCCAGTACTTC.

This clone was detected only a few times. The chain recombines TRBV2 with TRBJ2-7; D may be TRBD1 (5 bases). The ends were cut back, 6 bases at V and 3 bases at J, with 9 bases in the middle. Germline V gene sequence: CDR1 SNHLY, CDR2 FYNNEI. The CDR3 is 12 amino acids. The CDR3 DNA reads TGTGCCAGCAGGGGGCTCATCTACGAGCAGTACTTC. Its translation is CASRGLIYEQYF.

The sample holds one count of this clone. The chain couples TRBV19 to TRBJ2-1; possible D gene TRBD1, 7 bases. From germline, CDR1 is LNHDA and CDR2 SQIVND (reference sequence). V was trimmed by 4 bases and J by 10 bases, leaving 26 bases between them. The CDR3 length is 17 residues. CDR3 sequence: CASSTAGPRGPRREQFF. The CDR3 nucleotides are TGTGCCAGTAGTACGGCGGGGCCTAGGGGGCCACGAAGGGAGCAGTTCTTC.

The rearrangement uses TRBV7-2 and TRBJ1-5; D call uncertain. The CDR3 has 13 amino acids. From germline, CDR1 is SGHTA and CDR2 FQGNSA. V lost 2 bases, J lost 5 bases, and 7 bases lay in between. The CDR3 reads CASSLTADQPQHF. In nucleotides, the CDR3 is TGTGCCAGCAGCTTAACCGCGGATCAGCCCCAGCATTTT.

The CDR3 loop reads CASSFSRQETQYF. The CDR3 DNA reads as TGTGCCAGCAGTTTCTCTCGGCAAGAGACCCAGTACTTC. V gene TRBV27 combines with J gene TRBJ2-5; D call uncertain. Between the trimmed V and J ends, which lost 3 bases and 2 bases, there was a span of 7 bases. CDR1 is MNHEY and CDR2 is SMNVEV in the germline V gene (reference sequence). The CDR3 has 13 residues.

The rearrangement joins TRBV10-2 to TRBJ2-7, with D unclear. The CDR3 extends over 12 amino acids. V was pared by 8 bases and J by 2 bases, with 10 bases between. The V gene's germline CDR1 is WSHSY and CDR2 SAAADI. The CDR3 nucleotides are TGCGCCAGCGGGCAGGCCACCTACGAGCAGTACTTC. It specifies CASGQATYEQYF.

The rearrangement joins TRBV12-3 or TRBV12-4 to TRBJ1-1, with D uncertain. This CDR3 region has 11 residues. Trimming removed 7 bases from V and 11 bases from J, with 14 bases in between. The CDR3 region has the DNA TGTGCCAGCAAAGGCCTTTTGGAGGCTTTCTTT. As protein: CASKGLLEAFF.

J is TRBJ1-4 and V is TRBV5-1; 7 bases are shared with TRBD1. After removal of 2 bases from V and 5 bases from J, the junction contained 0 bases not matched to a gene. This CDR3 contains 13 residues. Germline V CDR1 and CDR2: SGHRS, YFSETQ. CDR3 in DNA: TGCGCCAGCAGCTTACAGGGGAATGAAAAACTGTTTTTT. This encodes CASSLQGNEKLFF.

This rearrangement joins TRBV11-1 to TRBJ2-3; D perhaps matches TRBD1 (6 bases). This CDR3 comprises 15 residues. The germline V gene encodes CDR1 SGHAT and CDR2 FQDESV (reference sequence). V lost 2 bases and J lost 1, with 10 bases in between. This CDR3 is CASSLMTGRTDTQYF. The CDR3 nucleotides are TGTGCCAGCAGCTTAATGACAGGACGCACAGATACGCAGTATTTT.

V usage is TRBV2 and J usage is TRBJ1-6, with TRBD1 matching over 7 bases. The CDR3 is made up of 16 amino acids. Trimming took 8 bases from V and 0 from J; bases not matched to a gene: 7. Germline V lookup: CDR1 SNHLY, CDR2 FYNNEI. In DNA form, the CDR3 reads TGTGCCAGCCTCGAGGGGGCCAGCTCCTATAATTCACCCCTCCACTTT. The encoded protein is CASLEGASSYNSPLHF.

The rearrangement uses TRBV29-1 and TRBJ1-2, with no clear D. The CDR3 is made up of 12 amino acids. Germline V gene lookup returns CDR1 SQVTM and CDR2 ANQGSEA. V was trimmed by 1 base and J by 4 bases, leaving 7 bases between them. The CDR3 DNA sequence: TGCAGCGTTGAAGGCACACCCTATGGCTACACCTTC. Amino acid sequence: CSVEGTPYGYTF.

The chain couples TRBV5-1 to TRBJ2-1, with 7 bases lining up with TRBD2. The V gene end was trimmed by 0 bases and the J gene end by 10 bases; junction bases not matched to a gene: 7. CDR1 is SGHRS, CDR2 YFSETQ, per germline. The CDR3 sequence is 14 residues long. CDR3 nucleotide sequence: TGCGCCAGCAGCTTGGGAGGACTAGGTGGGGAGCAGTTCTTC. Protein sequence: CASSLGGLGGEQFF.

The chain has TRBV15 and TRBJ1-5; 8 bases match TRBD1. The CDR3 totals 15 residues. V lost 4 bases to trimming and J lost 2 bases; unmatched junction nucleotides: 4. Germline lookup yields CDR1 LNHNV and CDR2 YYDKDF (reference sequence). As DNA, the CDR3 is TGTGCCACCAGCACCCAGACAGGGGGCAATCAGCCCCAGCATTTT. The encoded protein is CATSTQTGGNQPQHF.